This T cell receptor beta chain was sequenced in a study of cytomegalovirus exposure and HLA in healthy donors. Primers included in the PCR were 60 Vbeta and 13 Jbeta primers. Here immunoSEQ multiplex PCR was the method, and the copy in TCRdb shows in-frame clones only, minus some. The table gives approximately 72,000 clones; the top ten clones make up 2.5% to 3% of it. The germline V and J ends were trimmed by 2 bases and 1 base, with 12 bases remaining between them. The CDR3 sequence is 15 residues long. Germline values: CDR1 MNHEY, CDR2 SVGAGI. The sequence came from a middle-aged man in good health and CMV-seronegative. Specimen: PBMCs. The genes are TRBV6-5 and TRBJ2-7, with D possibly TRBD1 on 5 matching bases. CDR3 amino acids: CASSYGQGTSYEQYF. DNA for the CDR3: TGTGCCAGCAGTTACGGGCAGGGAACGTCCTACGAGCAGTACTTC.